Listed below are T cell receptor beta chains from one sample, sequenced in a study of cytomegalovirus exposure and HLA in healthy donors. TCRdb's table, derived via immunoSEQ multiplex PCR, lists solely in-frame clones and lacks some. This table has tens of thousands of clones, about three quarters appearing once. The specimen sequenced was PBMCs. All receptors derive from a woman in her fifties or sixties in good health and CMV-seronegative. The CDR3 runs from the conserved cysteine through the conserved F or W. The order of the fields is J gene, CDR3 length, clone size, D gene, V gene, CDR3 DNA, CDR3 protein. A D gene is named only where the DNA matches it firmly. Clone size is stated in some rows and not others, as once, few, many or a class when expanded.

J: TRBJ2-1; length: 14; size: NA; D: TRBD2; V: TRBV29-1; DNA: TGCAGCGTTGAATCGGGACTAGTCCTCTATGAGCAGTTCTTC; CDR3: CSVESGLVLYEQFF
J: TRBJ2-2; length: 17; size: few; D: NA; V: TRBV5-5; DNA: TGTGCCAGCAGCCTGACACCCGACTTACCGGGAACCGGGGAGCTGTTTTTT; CDR3: CASSLTPDLPGTGELFF
J: TRBJ1-6; length: 13; size: NA; D: NA; V: TRBV11-2; DNA: TGTGCCAGCAGCCAATCGGGGGATTCACCCCTCCACTTT; CDR3: CASSQSGDSPLHF
J: TRBJ2-6; length: 19; size: NA; D: TRBD1; V: TRBV5-1; DNA: TGCGCCAGCAGCACCCGGACAGGGGGGATCCTATCTGGGGCCAACGTCCTGACTTTC; CDR3: CASSTRTGGILSGANVLTF
J: TRBJ2-1; length: 16; size: NA; D: TRBD2; V: TRBV7-2; DNA: TGTGCCAGCAGCTTATGGGCCCGGGGGGGGGCCGATGAGCAGTTCTTC; CDR3: CASSLWARGGADEQFF
J: TRBJ2-7; length: 13; size: NA; D: NA; V: TRBV2; DNA: TGTGCCAGCAGTGGGGGGGTAGGCGGGGAGCAGTACTTC; CDR3: CASSGGVGGEQYF
J: TRBJ1-2; length: 14; size: few; D: TRBD1; V: TRBV4-2; DNA: TGTGCCAGCCAAAGATCGGAACAGGGGGATGGCTACACCTTC; CDR3: CASQRSEQGDGYTF
J: TRBJ2-1; length: 15; size: NA; D: TRBD2; V: TRBV6-6; DNA: TGTGCCAGCAGTCCCCAGGGACTAAACTACAATGAGCAGTTCTTC; CDR3: CASSPQGLNYNEQFF
J: TRBJ1-2; length: 14; size: NA; D: NA; V: TRBV27; DNA: TGTGCCACCCGGGAAGGATGGAACTCTTATGGCTACACCTTC; CDR3: CATREGWNSYGYTF
J: TRBJ2-3; length: 16; size: NA; D: NA; V: TRBV5-4; DNA: TGTGCCAGCAGTACCGCGGGGGCTCCGGGCACAGATACGCAGTATTTT; CDR3: CASSTAGAPGTDTQYF
J: TRBJ1-5; length: 13; size: NA; D: NA; V: TRBV28; DNA: TGTGCCAGCAGTTCCGGACGGGAACAGCCCCAGCATTTT; CDR3: CASSSGREQPQHF
J: TRBJ1-1; length: 14; size: once; D: NA; V: TRBV5-1; DNA: TGCGCCAGCAGCAAAGGGGTTCCGAGCACTGAAGCTTTCTTT; CDR3: CASSKGVPSTEAFF
J: TRBJ1-1; length: 15; size: NA; D: TRBD1; V: TRBV18; DNA: TGTGCCAGCTCAGCCTGGGACAGCTCTAACACTGAAGCTTTCTTT; CDR3: CASSAWDSSNTEAFF
J: TRBJ2-3; length: 15; size: few; D: NA; V: TRBV6-1; DNA: TGTGCCAGCACCGAAAGGGGTGGGAGCACAGATACGCAGTATTTT; CDR3: CASTERGGSTDTQYF
J: TRBJ1-1; length: 13; size: NA; D: NA; V: TRBV28; DNA: TGTGCCAGCAGTTTCGGGGGGAACACTGAAGCTTTCTTT; CDR3: CASSFGGNTEAFF
J: TRBJ1-5; length: 15; size: NA; D: TRBD1; V: TRBV30; DNA: TGTGCCTGGAGCCTCACGGGACAGGGAAGTCAGCCCCAGCATTTT; CDR3: CAWSLTGQGSQPQHF
J: TRBJ2-2; length: 14; size: medium-sized; D: NA; V: TRBV5-5; DNA: TGTGCCAGCAGCTTGGAGGGGTTCGCCGGGGAGCTGTTTTTT; CDR3: CASSLEGFAGELFF